The 27 T cell receptor beta chains below were found in one sample sequenced in a study of technical replicates of blood from a few donors. The table came from immunoSEQ multiplex PCR; TCRdb's copy has only in-frame clones and leaves some out. The data contain approximately 44,000 clones, 96% of them seen just once; the ten biggest clones take up less than 0.45%. The sequenced material came from T cells isolated from PBMCs. Receptor source: a human donor in good health.

This chain joins TRBV6-5 and TRBJ1-1, with 7 bases lining up with TRBD1. The CDR3 extends over 11 amino acids. Germline CDR1 is MNHEY and CDR2 is SVGAGI. The junction had 3 bases not matched to a gene; V was cut back by 6 bases and J by 8 bases. In nucleotides, the CDR3 is TGTGCCAGCAGCAGGGGACAGGAAGCTTTCTTT. As protein: CASSRGQEAFF.

The chain couples TRBV4-1 to TRBJ2-2; possible D gene TRBD1, 5 bases. Germline V gene lookup returns CDR1 MGHRA and CDR2 YSYEKL. This CDR3 contains 16 residues. The V gene lost 3 bases and the J gene lost 0 bases, with 11 bases spanning the gap. The CDR3 spells CASSHPREPNTGELFF. The CDR3 nucleotides read TGCGCCAGCAGCCATCCCAGGGAACCGAACACCGGGGAGCTGTTTTTT.

The V gene is TRBV28, the J gene TRBJ2-7; 9 bases align to TRBD1. This CDR3 contains 14 residues. Germline V gene sequence: CDR1 MDHEN, CDR2 SYDVKM. Germline trimming cut 5 bases from V and 5 bases from J; bases unmatched to any gene: 7. CDR3 DNA sequence: TGTGCCAGCAGTCACAGACAGGGGGTTGACGAGCAGTACTTC. Protein product: CASSHRQGVDEQYF.

CDR3 sequence: CASSLTGQGNTIYF. CDR3 nucleotides: TGTGCCAGCAGCCTGACAGGGCAAGGAAACACCATATATTTT. The chain joins TRBV7-2 to TRBJ1-3, with 7 bases identical to TRBD1. Germline lookup yields CDR1 SGHTA and CDR2 FQGNSA. J lost 4 bases, V lost 5 bases, and 5 bases had no gene match. The CDR3 is 14 residues long.

The chain is built from TRBV4-1 and TRBJ2-1; D gene uncertain. The germline V gene has CDR1 MGHRA and CDR2 YSYEKL. V gave up 1 base and J gave up 4 bases, with 8 bases separating them. The CDR3 is 14 amino acids. The CDR3 is CASSQVSPYNEQFF. In DNA form, the CDR3 reads TGCGCCAGCAGCCAAGTTTCCCCGTACAATGAGCAGTTCTTC.

This clone was counted once. J is TRBJ2-4 and V is TRBV4-2, with 10 bases aligning to TRBD2. Germline V lookup: CDR1 LGHNA, CDR2 YNFKEQ. Germline trimming cut 5 bases from V and 0 bases from J; bases unmatched to any gene: 10. The length of the CDR3 is 18 residues. This CDR3 is CASSYDLAGELAKNIQYF. CDR3 nucleotide sequence: TGTGCCAGCAGCTACGACCTAGCGGGAGAACTAGCCAAAAACATTCAGTACTTC.

The chain couples TRBV6-6 to TRBJ2-7; 7 bases map to TRBD1. This CDR3 has 14 amino acids. V dropped 2 bases and J dropped 5; count of bases not matched to a gene: 6. Germline V gene data show CDR1 as MNHNY and CDR2 as SVGAGI (reference sequence). CDR3 amino acids: CASSYTDRAHEQYF. CDR3 DNA sequence: TGTGCCAGCAGTTACACCGACAGGGCTCACGAGCAGTACTTC.

This rearrangement joins TRBV7-9 to TRBJ2-3; possible D gene TRBD2, 6 bases. Trimming pared 2 bases from V and 0 bases from J, leaving 12 bases between. Germline-derived CDR1 and CDR2 are SEHNR and FQNEAQ (reference sequence). The length of the CDR3 is 16 residues. The CDR3 DNA is TGTGCCAGCAGCTTATCCGGGGGTACTAGCACAGATACGCAGTATTTT. The encoded protein is CASSLSGGTSTDTQYF. The full variable domain, its missing parts supplied by reference TRBV7-9 and TRBJ2-3, is DTGVSQNPRHKITKRGQNVTFRCDPISEHNRLYWYRQTLGQGPEFLTYFQNEAQLEKSRLLSDRFSAERPKGSFSTLEIQRTEQGDSAMYLCASSLSGGTSTDTQYFGPGTRLTVL.

This clone was detected once. The genes are TRBV19 and TRBJ2-7; no clear D gene. The germline V and J ends were trimmed by 3 bases and 5 bases, with 11 bases remaining between them. Germline V CDR1 and CDR2: LNHDA, SQIVND (reference sequence). The CDR3 is made up of 13 amino acids. The DNA for the CDR3 is TGTGCCAGTAGTATTACCGAGAGAAACGAGCAGTACTTC. This translates into CASSITERNEQYF.

The V and J genes are TRBV6-1 and TRBJ2-4; 8 bases are a match to TRBD1. CDR1 is MNHNS, CDR2 SASEGT, per germline. CDR3 length equals 17 residues. Unmatched junction bases numbered 6, after V lost 2 bases and J lost 0 bases. As DNA, the CDR3 is TGTGCCAGCAGTGAAACCGGGACAGGAGCAGCCAAAAACATTCAGTACTTC. This sequence encodes CASSETGTGAAKNIQYF.

The V call is TRBV4-1, the J call TRBJ1-5; TRBD1 is a possible D gene (6 bases). Germline CDR1 MGHRA, CDR2 YSYEKL. The CDR3 has 15 amino acids. Between the trimmed V and J ends, which lost 4 bases and 2 bases, there was a span of 12 bases. The CDR3 reads CASSPDRSGNQPQHF. CDR3 DNA sequence: TGCGCCAGCAGCCCCGACAGGTCTGGCAATCAGCCCCAGCATTTT.

This rearrangement joins TRBV29-1 to TRBJ2-3; 12 nucleotides align to TRBD2. Looked up from germline, CDR1 is SQVTM and CDR2 is ANQGSEA. The CDR3 is 14 amino acids. V was pared by 4 bases and J by 3 bases, with 2 bases of the junction left unmatched. CDR3 sequence: CSVGTSGNTDTQYF. CDR3 nucleotide sequence: TGCAGCGTTGGGACTAGCGGGAATACAGATACGCAGTATTTT.

The genes are TRBV6-1 and TRBJ2-6; D gene uncertain. The CDR3 sequence is 16 residues long. The germline V gene encodes CDR1 MNHNS and CDR2 SASEGT. Deletions cut 2 bases from V and 0 bases from J, with 8 bases between. CDR3 nucleotides: TGTGCCAGCAGTGAACGTCGGGTCTCTGGGGCCAACGTCCTGACTTTC. Protein product: CASSERRVSGANVLTF.

This chain links TRBV7-9 with TRBJ2-2; 8 bases align to TRBD1. The CDR3 totals 14 residues. Germline CDR1 reads SEHNR; CDR2 reads FQNEAQ (reference sequence). With 11 bases clipped from V and 2 bases from J, the junction kept 7 bases outside the gene matches. Here the CDR3 reads CAGPDRGNTGELFF. The DNA of the CDR3 is TGTGCCGGACCCGACAGGGGAAACACCGGGGAGCTGTTTTTT.

The chain links TRBV4-3 to TRBJ2-7, with D possibly matching TRBD1 (7 bases). From germline, CDR1 is LGHNA and CDR2 YSLEER. The CDR3 is made up of 17 amino acids. V shed 0 bases and J shed 3 bases, with 18 bases lying between them. CDR3 nucleotides: TGCGCCAGCAGCCAAGATAAGTTAGGGCAGGGGGGCTACGAGCAGTACTTC. Translation gives CASSQDKLGQGGYEQYF.

Only a few counts were recorded for this clone. This chain joins TRBV12-5 and TRBJ1-5; D gene uncertain. CDR3 length: 11 residues. V gave up 5 bases and J gave up 5 bases, with 4 bases separating them. The germline gives CDR1 LGHNT, CDR2 FRNRAP. This CDR3 reads CASGLHQPQHF. The DNA for the CDR3 is TGTGCTAGTGGTCTCCATCAGCCCCAGCATTTT.

The chain recombines TRBV7-7 with TRBJ2-7; D gene ambiguous. Trimming took 6 bases from V and 3 from J, leaving 12 bases between them. Germline CDR1 is SSHAT and CDR2 is FNYEAQ (reference sequence). This CDR3 has 13 amino acids. CDR3 protein: CASSPVGRYEQYF. The CDR3 nucleotides read TGTGCCAGCAGTCCGGTGGGCCGCTACGAGCAGTACTTC.

This rearrangement joins TRBV5-5 to TRBJ1-3, with TRBD1 as a possible D gene (5 bases). Germline V gene data show CDR1 as SGHKS and CDR2 as YYEKEE (reference sequence). The V gene lost 4 bases and the J gene lost 2 bases, with 10 bases spanning the gap. The CDR3 runs 14 residues. CDR3 in amino acids: CASSRGGTGNTIYF. The CDR3 nucleotides are TGTGCCAGCAGCCGGGGGGGGACTGGAAACACCATATATTTT. Variable domain in full (rest from reference TRBV5-5 and TRBJ1-3): DAGVTQSPTHLIKTRGQQVTLRCSPISGHKSVSWYQQVLGQGPQFIFQYYEKEERGRGNFPDRFSARQFPNYSSELNVNALLLGDSALYLCASSRGGTGNTIYFGEGSWLTVV.

This chain links TRBV6-5 with TRBJ1-1, with unresolved D. CDR1 MNHEY and CDR2 SVGAGI come from the germline V gene. V lost 7 bases and J 5 bases, leaving 8 bases between the germline ends. CDR3 length: 11 residues. CDR3 loop: CASISGTEAFF. CDR3 in DNA: TGTGCCAGCATCTCGGGGACTGAAGCTTTCTTT.

The gene calls are TRBV27 and TRBJ1-5; 9 nucleotides match TRBD1. Germline assignment: CDR1 MNHEY and CDR2 SMNVEV (reference sequence). V trimming: 7 bases; J trimming: 5 bases; junction bases outside the gene matches: 9. The CDR3 has 15 residues. CDR3 protein: CASTSLDRGDQPQHF. The CDR3 DNA is TGTGCCAGCACCTCCTTGGACAGGGGAGATCAGCCCCAGCATTTT.

V gene TRBV4-3 combines with J gene TRBJ2-7; no definite D call. In germline, CDR1 is LGHNA, CDR2 YSLEER. This CDR3 spans 15 amino acids. V was clipped by 0 bases and J by 6 bases, with 15 bases between them. CDR3 loop: CASSQESGGPGEQYF. In DNA, the CDR3 is TGCGCCAGCAGCCAAGAATCTGGTGGGCCAGGCGAGCAGTACTTC.

This chain links TRBV5-4 with TRBJ2-5; the match to TRBD2 covers 8 bases. The germline gives CDR1 SGHNT, CDR2 YYREEE (reference sequence). The length of the CDR3 is 14 residues. With V trimmed by 5 bases and J by 4 bases, 7 bases remained unmatched. CDR3 in amino acids: CASSSPLAGETQYF. The CDR3 DNA is TGTGCCAGCAGTTCTCCTCTAGCGGGAGAGACCCAGTACTTC.

The chain couples TRBV25-1 to TRBJ2-3, with TRBD2 matching 8 bases. This CDR3 region has 18 residues. Germline assignment: CDR1 MGHDK and CDR2 SYGVNS. Unmatched junction bases numbered 20, after V lost 7 bases and J lost 5 bases. The DNA for the CDR3 is TGTGCCAGCACCGCCGGAGGGATGACTAGCGCAAAGGGAGATACGCAGTATTTT. As protein: CASTAGGMTSAKGDTQYF.

V is TRBV2 and J is TRBJ1-4; perhaps TRBD1 as D (5 bases). Germline V gene data show CDR1 as SNHLY and CDR2 as FYNNEI. Trimming pared 6 bases from V and 8 bases from J, leaving 19 bases between. CDR3 length: 15 residues. The CDR3 loop is CASRYGALRGEKLFF. CDR3 nucleotides: TGTGCCAGCAGATATGGGGCTTTAAGGGGAGAAAAACTGTTTTTT. The full variable domain, its missing parts supplied by reference TRBV2 and TRBJ1-4, is EPEVTQTPSHQVTQMGQEVILRCVPISNHLYFYWYRQILGQKVEFLVSFYNNEISEKSEIFDDQFSVERPDGSNFTLKIRSTKLEDSAMYFCASRYGALRGEKLFFGSGTQLSVL.

This clone was seen just once. The V call is TRBV4-1, the J call TRBJ2-2; 9 bases agree with TRBD1. The germline gives CDR1 MGHRA, CDR2 YSYEKL. The CDR3 consists of 14 residues. With V trimmed by 3 bases and J by 5 bases, 1 base remained unmatched. CDR3 bases: TGCGCCAGCAGCCAGGGACAGGGAACCGGGGAGCTGTTTTTT. The encoded protein is CASSQGQGTGELFF.

The chain recombines TRBV6-5 with TRBJ2-5; D possibly corresponds to TRBD2 (5 bases). V lost 2 bases, J lost 1 base, and 14 bases lay in between. This CDR3 spans 16 amino acids. CDR1 is MNHEY and CDR2 is SVGAGI in the germline V gene. The CDR3 bases are TGTGCCAGCAGTTACATCGGGAAGGGAGTCCAAGAGACCCAGTACTTC. Amino acid sequence: CASSYIGKGVQETQYF.

The chain combines TRBV11-2 with TRBJ2-2; TRBD1 agrees at 11 bases. CDR1 is SGHAT, CDR2 FQNNGV, per germline. Trimming removed 2 bases from V and 7 bases from J; junction bases left unmatched: 9. This CDR3 has 17 residues. The CDR3 bases are TGTGCCAGCAGCTTATTGGGACAGGGGGGTGACGGCGGGGAGCTGTTTTTT. It codes for CASSLLGQGGDGGELFF.